Below are 7 T cell receptor beta chains sequenced from a single sample in a study of T cells in Graves' hyperthyroidism and ophthalmopathy. What was amplified from RNA transcripts were TCR beta CDR3 regions. A set of HTBI primers served as the primers for a first-round RT-PCR of the TCR CDR3. TCRdb fed the multiplex PCR reads into MiXCR, producing one record per CDR3 protein. The sample carries around 450,000 distinct CDR3 sequences, around 14% recorded once. The specimen was blood. The receptors were gathered from a woman aged 18-35 years with Graves' hyperthyroidism.

V usage is TRBV5-1 and J usage is TRBJ2-6, with 9 bases matching TRBD1. The trim removed 2 bases at V and 0 bases at J, leaving 3 bases unmatched. Germline CDR1 reads SGHRS; CDR2 reads YFSETQ. The CDR3 totals 17 residues. CDR3 loop: CASSLQGAVSGANVLTF. In nucleotides, the CDR3 is TGCGCCAGCAGCTTACAGGGGGCTGTCTCTGGGGCCAACGTCCTGACTTTC.

This clonotype was seen repeatedly, ten times or more. The chain couples TRBV28 to TRBJ2-3; D gene uncertain. Germline V gene sequence: CDR1 MDHEN, CDR2 SYDVKM. CDR3 length: 15 residues. V shed 1 base and J shed 4 bases, with 12 bases lying between them. The CDR3 nucleotides are TGTGCCAGCAGTTTATCGGGCCTCCGGGCAGATACGCAGTATTTT. The encoded protein is CASSLSGLRADTQYF.

This clonotype was detected many times. V and J are TRBV10-3 and TRBJ1-5; 7 bases align to TRBD1. The length of the CDR3 is 13 residues. Germline CDR1 and CDR2: ENHRY and SYGVKD. The V gene end was trimmed by 6 bases and the J gene end by 4 bases; junction bases not matched to a gene: 3. The DNA of the CDR3 is TGTGCCATCAGCACACAGGGGAATCAGCCCCAGCATTTT. Amino acids: CAISTQGNQPQHF.

There are a few counts of this clonotype. V usage is TRBV20-1 and J usage is TRBJ1-4; TRBD1 might be the D (5 bases). Germline V lookup: CDR1 DFQATT, CDR2 SNEGSKA (reference sequence). This CDR3 has 16 amino acids. Trimming took off 0 bases at V and 0 bases at J, with 11 bases between the two ends. The CDR3 is CSAREGGKATNEKLFF. The CDR3 DNA reads TGCAGTGCTAGAGAGGGGGGAAAGGCAACTAATGAAAAACTGTTTTTT.

CDR3 protein: CASSLRGTSDTQYF. DNA of the CDR3: TGTGCCAGCAGTTTACGGGGTACCTCAGATACGCAGTATTTT. The chain links TRBV12-3 or TRBV12-4 to TRBJ2-3, with D maybe TRBD2 (5 bases). The CDR3 is 14 amino acids. V lost 2 bases and J 4 bases, leaving 10 bases between the germline ends.

This clonotype was recorded a few times. This chain uses TRBV30 with TRBJ1-2; possibly TRBD1 for D (6 bases). V shed 0 bases and J shed 4 bases, with 15 bases lying between them. The CDR3 sequence is 15 residues long. Germline V lookup: CDR1 GTSNPN, CDR2 SVGIG (reference sequence). CDR3 region: CAWSVQGGDAYGYTF. CDR3 coding DNA: TGTGCCTGGAGTGTACAGGGAGGGGATGCCTATGGCTACACCTTC.

This chain uses TRBV20-1 with TRBJ1-6; tentatively, D is TRBD1 (6 bases). CDR1 is DFQATT, CDR2 SNEGSKA, per germline (reference sequence). V shed 4 bases and J shed 4 bases, with 14 bases lying between them. The CDR3 runs to 15 residues. DNA of the CDR3: TGCAGTGCTACCCTCGGACAGTCATATAATTCACCCCTCCACTTT. This codes for CSATLGQSYNSPLHF.